These T cell receptor beta chains were read from a single sample in a study of OX40 agonist ivuxolimab in advanced cancers. Measured with immunoSEQ multiplex PCR; TCRdb has only the in-frame clones, and not every one. In the table there are 50,000 or so clones, 75% to 85% of which are singletons. Source: CD4+ or CD8+ T cells sorted from blood, taken in a trial of the OX40 agonist ivuxolimab. These receptor sequences come from an adult with an advanced solid tumor such as melanoma, head and neck, liver or kidney cancer. Each CDR3 is given with its conserved first and last residue. The D gene is left open where the match is weak. The listing skips clone size in some rows; elsewhere it reads once, few, many or a size class.

size	D	J	V	DNA	CDR3
.	.	TRBJ1-3	TRBV7-3	TGTGCCAGCAGCTTAACTGGGCCCCCTGGAAACACCATATATTTT	CASSLTGPPGNTIYF
.	TRBD1	TRBJ1-3	TRBV2	TGTGCCAGCGCGCCGACAGGGCCTGGAAACACCATATATTTT	CASAPTGPGNTIYF
.	.	TRBJ1-4	TRBV5-6	TGTGCCAGCAGCTTGGGGGGGTTGGAAAAACTGTTTTTT	CASSLGGLEKLFF
.	.	TRBJ2-7	TRBV11-2	TGTGCCAGCAGCTTGTCGGGGGTGGGCGAGCAGTACTTC	CASSLSGVGEQYF
few	TRBD2	TRBJ2-1	TRBV7-3	TGTGCCAGCAGCCCGGGACTAGCGGGGTACAATGAGCAGTTCTTC	CASSPGLAGYNEQFF
.	.	TRBJ2-2	TRBV9	TGTGCCAGCAGCGCGGGGACCAGTAACGCCGGGGAGCTGTTTTTT	CASSAGTSNAGELFF
once	.	TRBJ2-3	TRBV10-3	TGTGCCACCCTAAACAGGGTCCCCACAGATACGCAGTATTTT	CATLNRVPTDTQYF
.	.	TRBJ1-2	TRBV7-2	TGTGCCAGCAGCTTATTCGAGGGCGGCTACACCTTC	CASSLFEGGYTF
.	TRBD1	TRBJ2-1	TRBV7-9	TGTGCCAGCAGCCACCCGGGACAGGGAATCAATGAGCAGTTCTTC	CASSHPGQGINEQFF
.	.	TRBJ1-5	TRBV30	TGTGCCTGGAGTAAAGGGGCTAGCAATCAGCCCCAGCATTTT	CAWSKGASNQPQHF
once	.	TRBJ2-7	TRBV7-2	TGTGCCAGCAGCCCGCGGACAGCTCCCTACGAGCAGTACTTC	CASSPRTAPYEQYF
.	TRBD1	TRBJ1-2	TRBV7-9	TGTGCCAGCAGCTTGGACAGGGGCGATGGCTACACCTTC	CASSLDRGDGYTF
.	.	TRBJ2-7	TRBV30	TGTGCCTGGAGCAGGGGCGAACCTTCCTCCTACGAGCAGTACTTC	CAWSRGEPSSYEQYF
.	TRBD1	TRBJ1-5	TRBV28	TGTGCCAGCAGTACTCGGACAGGGGGCGTAGGGCCCCAGCATTTT	CASSTRTGGVGPQHF
.	TRBD1	TRBJ1-1	TRBV18	TGTGCCAGCTCAACCCAGGGGGGGGAAACTGAAGCTTTCTTT	CASSTQGGETEAFF
.	.	TRBJ1-2	TRBV5-4	TGCCTAATAGGGGGGAATGGCTACACCTTC	CLIGGNGYTF
.	TRBD1	TRBJ2-7	TRBV7-9	TGTGCCAGCAGCTTCGGGACAGGGAACTACGAGCAGTACTTC	CASSFGTGNYEQYF
.	.	TRBJ2-3	TRBV7-8	TGTGCCAGCAGCCCTTCGACTGCTCCCACAGATACGCAGTATTTT	CASSPSTAPTDTQYF
.	.	TRBJ1-1	TRBV6-6	TGTGCCAGCATAGGGGGACAGAACACTGAAGCTTTCTTT	CASIGGQNTEAFF
.	TRBD1	TRBJ2-5	TRBV6-6	TGTGCCAGCAGCGGGACAGACCAAGAGACCCAGTACTTC	CASSGTDQETQYF